The 9 T cell receptor beta chains presented below share a single source sample, sequenced in a study of PD-L1 blockade in urothelial cancer. Time point of the sample: peripheral blood 6 weeks after treatment start. Assay used: immunoSEQ multiplex PCR; TCRdb lists only in-frame clones, some missing. Among fewer than 90,000 clones listed, approximately 90% were seen once. Sequences were derived from PBMCs, sampled around atezolizumab (anti-PD-L1) treatment. The receptor set was obtained from a woman of 80 years or more with urothelial cancer.

This chain links TRBV7-3 with TRBJ2-1; 7 bases match TRBD2. Losses at the gene ends were 6 bases for V and 7 bases for J; bases not matched to a gene: 21. Per the germline V gene, CDR1 is SGHTA and CDR2 is FQGTGA. There are 18 residues in the CDR3. The CDR3 reads CASSSSPFGGSNSNEQFF. For the CDR3, the DNA is TGTGCCAGCAGTTCCTCCCCCTTTGGCGGGAGTAATTCAAATGAGCAGTTCTTC. The entire variable domain, with the rest obtained from reference TRBV7-3 and TRBJ2-1, is as follows: GAGVSQTPSNKVTEKGKYVELRCDPISGHTALYWYRQSLGQGPEFLIYFQGTGAADDSGLPNDRFFAVRPEGSVSTLKIQRTERGDSAVYLCASSSSPFGGSNSNEQFFGPGTRLTVL.

This clone was recorded only once. V gene TRBV5-1 combines with J gene TRBJ2-5; maybe TRBD1 (6 bases). Germline values: CDR1 SGHRS, CDR2 YFSETQ. The CDR3 runs to 15 residues. V gave up 4 bases and J gave up 0 bases, with 13 bases separating them. The CDR3 DNA reads TGCGCCAGCAGCCCGGCCCCAGGGGACCAAGAGACCCAGTACTTC. Its protein product is CASSPAPGDQETQYF.

V usage is TRBV19 and J usage is TRBJ2-4; a possible D gene is TRBD2 (5 bases). This CDR3 is built from 15 residues. V lost 7 bases and J 0 bases, leaving 13 bases between the germline ends. Per germline, CDR1 LNHDA and CDR2 SQIVND (reference sequence). CDR3 residues: CASTPRGLAKNIQYF. DNA for the CDR3: TGTGCCAGTACCCCTCGGGGTCTAGCCAAAAACATTCAGTACTTC.

This chain joins TRBV15 and TRBJ2-7, with 14 bases lining up with TRBD2. Germline values: CDR1 LNHNV, CDR2 YYDKDF (reference sequence). CDR3 size: 19 residues. With 0 bases clipped from V and 0 bases from J, the junction kept 7 bases outside the gene matches. In DNA, the CDR3 is TGTGCCACCAGCAGAGATAAAAGGACTAGCGGGAGGAGCTCCTACGAGCAGTACTTC. Its translation: CATSRDKRTSGRSSYEQYF. Drawing the rest from reference TRBV15 and TRBJ2-7, the complete variable domain is DAMVIQNPRYQVTQFGKPVTLSCSQTLNHNVMYWYQQKSSQAPKLLFHYYDKDFNNEADTPDNFQSRRPNTSFCFLDIRSPGLGDTAMYLCATSRDKRTSGRSSYEQYFGPGTRLTVT.

The rearrangement uses TRBV5-4 and TRBJ1-2, with TRBD1 identical over 9 bases. V was clipped by 2 bases and J by 7 bases; unmatched bases: 6. CDR3 length equals 14 residues. Germline CDR1 SGHNT, CDR2 YYREEE (reference sequence). CDR3 sequence: CASSLQGALGGYTF. The DNA for the CDR3 is TGTGCCAGCAGCTTACAGGGGGCGCTGGGTGGCTACACCTTC.

The rearrangement joins TRBV6-6 to TRBJ2-3, with D maybe TRBD2 (5 bases). The germline V and J ends were trimmed by 5 bases and 0 bases, with 9 bases remaining between them. Germline CDR1 MNHNY, CDR2 SVGAGI (reference sequence). The CDR3 has 14 residues. The CDR3 DNA is TGTGCCAGCAGTCCCCCGGGGAGCACAGATACGCAGTATTTT. Encoded protein: CASSPPGSTDTQYF.

The chain combines TRBV30 with TRBJ2-7, with D maybe TRBD2 (6 bases). The length of the CDR3 is 14 residues. V was cut by 4 bases and J by 0 bases, with 13 bases left in between. Germline values: CDR1 GTSNPN, CDR2 SVGIG (reference sequence). The CDR3 bases are TGTGCCTGGAATGGTCGGGGACTCTCCTACGAGCAGTACTTC. It yields the protein CAWNGRGLSYEQYF.

The CDR3 DNA reads TGTGCCAGCAGTCTTTCCGGGACTCCTACGCAGTATTTT. This sequence encodes CASSLSGTPTQYF. The gene calls are TRBV27 and TRBJ2-3, with D perhaps TRBD2 (6 bases). CDR1 is MNHEY and CDR2 is SMNVEV in the germline V gene (reference sequence). Trimming took off 5 bases at V and 8 bases at J, with 14 bases between the two ends. CDR3 length equals 13 residues.

The chain recombines TRBV19 with TRBJ2-1; 11 bases agree with TRBD2. Losses at the gene ends were 5 bases for V and 3 bases for J; bases not matched to a gene: 6. This CDR3 is built from 16 residues. The germline V gene has CDR1 LNHDA and CDR2 SQIVND (reference sequence). The CDR3 nucleotides read TGTGCCAGTAGTTCGGGGACTAGCGGAAGCTACAATGAGCAGTTCTTC. Translation gives CASSSGTSGSYNEQFF.